This section outlines one T cell receptor beta chain sequence together with its context. The antigen this receptor binds is unknown. The sequencer was a NextSeq 550. The Human TCR Profiling Kit (MiLaboratory) was used to prepare UMI-labeled 5' RACE TRB cDNA libraries. The full amount of extracted RNA was used for cDNA synthesis, and the full amount of resulting cDNA was used for PCR amplification. Libraries were prepared in parallel with an identical number of PCR cycles. The source study handled its data this way. MIGEC and MiXCR extracted about 50,000 +/- 10,000 unique UMI-labeled TRB cDNA molecules per library, requiring at least two reads per UMI. On average, roughly 40,000 +/- 10,000 functional in-frame TRB CDR3 nucleotide clonotypes lacking stop codons were found per library. After downsampling to 5000 UMI-labeled TRB molecules per sample, diversity metrics such as normalized Shannon-Wiener and Chao1 were calculated in VDJtools. Clonotype-size-weighted physicochemical properties of the central five CDR3 residues (interaction energy, strength, volume and Kidera factor 4) were computed in VDJtools. One entry per CDR3 protein sequence results from the TCRdb reprocessing of the reads, with DNA left out. The V and J calls follow TCRdb's processing rather than the paper's. This sample's table carries over 20,000 distinct CDR3 sequences. The top ten constitute about 4% of the sample.

Each CD8+ T cell subset was flow-sorted in triplicate, and approximately 280,000 cells per subset were placed directly into RLT lysis buffer. To exclude memory contaminants, naive CD8+ T cells were stringently defined as CD45RO-CCR7+CD27+CD95-. Standard density gradient centrifugation was used to isolate peripheral blood mononuclear cells from buffy coats. Naive CXCR3-negative and CXCR3-positive CD8+ T cells were flow-sorted on a FACSAria III. Total RNA was extracted from sorted cells using an RNeasy Mini Kit. The data were obtained in a study of CXCR3-negative and CXCR3-positive naive CD8 T cells (dated by TCRdb to between 2018 and 2021). About the full investigation: In total, some 140 million TRB reads were obtained, corresponding to roughly 1.5 +/- 0.3 million reads per library. The diversity and physicochemical repertoire analyses included fewer than twelve donors pooled from two independent experiments. Naive subsets from several donors and memory cells from 3 donors were included in the TRBV-TRBJ cluster analysis. Study-level results and caveats: Freshly isolated PBMCs were used for most assays because CXCR3 expression partially decreased after cryopreservation. Naive CXCR3-negative and CXCR3-positive cells from the same donor showed similar TRBV-TRBJ usage, whereas memory cells showed distinct patterns. Because surface CD5, which has been linked to self-reactivity in mice, was comparable between naive subsets, TCR interaction strength was also inferred from TRB CDR3 physicochemical properties. Compared with CXCR3-negative naive cells, CXCR3-positive naive cells had TRB CDR3s with higher hydrophobicity (lower Kidera factor 4), lower energy, and higher strength and volume indices. Repertoire diversity was comparably high in both naive subsets but much lower in memory CD8+ T cells.

The CDR3 numbers 14 residues from cysteine through phenylalanine. No DNA was logged. The germline V gene (reference sequence) sets CDR1 to DFQATT and CDR2 to SNEGSKA. The sequencing input was naive CXCR3- CD8+ T cells from blood. Read against the paper, the sample's cell subset or site label means: CD45RO-CCR7+CD27+CD95- naive CD8+ T cells lacking CXCR3 (TNR3-). This sequence was found in a human donor in good health. Some clones in this sample may be carry-over from other donors' samples. The rearranged segments are TRBV20-1 and TRBJ2-7; as DNA is missing, the TRBD2 call by TCRdb cannot be tested. CDR3 reads: CSAKSLGRDYEQYF.